These 17 T cell receptor beta chains were all obtained from the same sample, sequenced in a study of blood T cell repertoires in COVID-19. Sequenced by immunoSEQ multiplex PCR; TCRdb stores in-frame clones only, minus some. The sample includes roughly 250,000 clones, roughly nine tenths of them seen just once. The sample comprised peripheral blood. Receptors were obtained from a woman aged 25 to 39 with COVID-19, enrolled during active disease.

The J gene is TRBJ2-1, the V gene TRBV20-1; D might be TRBD2 (7 bases). This CDR3 region has 16 residues. Germline V gene data show CDR1 as DFQATT and CDR2 as SNEGSKA (reference sequence). V lost 3 bases and J lost 7, with 22 bases in between. The CDR3 sequence: CSASQPRGAGVNEQFF. The CDR3 DNA reads as TGCAGTGCTAGTCAACCAAGGGGGGCGGGGGTAAATGAGCAGTTCTTC.

DNA of the CDR3: TGTGCCAGTAGTGCCCCCTCTAGAGAGTCCTACGAGCAGTACTTC. Its protein is CASSAPSRESYEQYF. The chain links TRBV19 to TRBJ2-7; D uncertain. This CDR3 comprises 15 residues. V was shortened by 5 bases and J by 1 base, with 15 bases between the two germline ends. Per the germline V gene, CDR1 is LNHDA and CDR2 is SQIVND (reference sequence).

The chain links TRBV5-4 to TRBJ2-7, with 10 bases that match TRBD1. Germline-derived CDR1 and CDR2 are SGHNT and YYREEE (reference sequence). The ends lost 0 bases at V and 7 bases at J; junction bases unmatched: 4. The CDR3 spans 14 residues. The CDR3 DNA reads TGTGCCAGCAGCTTGGACCGGGACAGGGGTGAGCAGTACTTC. It yields the protein CASSLDRDRGEQYF.

The genes are TRBV5-1 and TRBJ1-6; no definite D call. The CDR3 totals 14 residues. Between the trimmed V and J ends, which lost 0 bases and 7 bases, there was a span of 8 bases. Germline loops: CDR1 SGHRS, CDR2 YFSETQ. Here the CDR3 reads CASSLDRPNSPLHF. DNA of the CDR3: TGCGCCAGCAGCTTGGACAGACCAAATTCACCCCTCCACTTT.

This clone was recorded only once. The chain uses TRBV30 and TRBJ1-1, with D perhaps matching TRBD1 (6 bases). Trimming left V 0 bases short and J 8 bases short, with 10 bases between. This CDR3 spans 12 amino acids. Germline V gives CDR1 GTSNPN, CDR2 SVGIG (reference sequence). The CDR3 coding sequence is TGTGCCTGGAGTGTACAGGGAGTCGAAGCTTTCTTT. Residues: CAWSVQGVEAFF. The complete variable domain, with remaining parts taken from reference TRBV30 and TRBJ1-1, reads SQTIHQWPATLVQPVGSPLSLECTVEGTSNPNLYWYRQAAGRGLQLLFYSVGIGQISSEVPQNLSASRPQDRQFILSSKKLLLSDSGFYLCAWSVQGVEAFFGQGTRLTVV.

The rearrangement joins TRBV27 to TRBJ2-2; 9 positions agree with TRBD1. This CDR3 is built from 16 residues. Unmatched junction bases numbered 8, after V lost 6 bases and J lost 3 bases. CDR1 MNHEY and CDR2 SMNVEV come from the germline V gene (reference sequence). The CDR3 region is CASSLTGGAYTGELFF. The DNA for the CDR3 is TGTGCCAGCAGCCTCACAGGGGGCGCGTACACCGGGGAGCTGTTTTTT.

The gene calls are TRBV5-5 and TRBJ2-3; TRBD1 is a possible D gene (7 bases). Trimming shortened V by 0 bases and J by 4 bases, and 12 bases separated the two germline ends. CDR3 size: 15 residues. CDR1 SGHKS and CDR2 YYEKEE come from the germline V gene (reference sequence). The CDR3 is CASSLGRGRPDTQYF. CDR3 nucleotide sequence: TGTGCCAGCAGCTTGGGGAGGGGGCGCCCAGATACGCAGTATTTT.

This clone was seen only once. This chain links TRBV9 with TRBJ2-1; 15 bases map to TRBD2. CDR3 length: 16 amino acids. The trim removed 0 bases at V and 7 bases at J, leaving 2 bases unmatched. The germline V gene has CDR1 SGDLS and CDR2 YYNGEE. The DNA for the CDR3 is TGTGCCAGCAGCGTAGAGGGACTAGCGGGGGGTAATGAGCAGTTCTTC. This codes for CASSVEGLAGGNEQFF.

The rearrangement links TRBV5-6 to TRBJ1-1, with 7 bases fitting TRBD1. This CDR3 contains 15 residues. V was clipped by 4 bases and J by 0 bases; unmatched bases: 6. Germline V CDR1 and CDR2: SGHDT, YYEEEE. The CDR3 DNA sequence: TGTGCCAGCAGCCGGCGACAGGGAGTGAACACTGAAGCTTTCTTT. It codes for CASSRRQGVNTEAFF.

The rearrangement joins TRBV28 to TRBJ2-3, with D perhaps TRBD1 (5 bases). CDR3 length equals 15 residues. The V end was cut by 5 bases, the J end by 3 bases, with 15 bases between. Germline V gene sequence: CDR1 MDHEN, CDR2 SYDVKM. CDR3 in amino acids: CASSPQGKGTDTQYF. The DNA of the CDR3 is TGTGCCAGCAGTCCGCAGGGAAAGGGTACAGATACGCAGTATTTT.

The rearrangement joins TRBV18 to TRBJ2-5; D unclear. Trimming pared 0 bases from V and 7 bases from J, leaving 12 bases between. The CDR3 is 14 residues long. Germline V gene lookup returns CDR1 KGHSH and CDR2 LQKENI. For the CDR3, the DNA is TGTGCCAGCTCACCACCGCGGCCGAGCTGGACCCAGTACTTC. Encoded protein: CASSPPRPSWTQYF.

CDR3: CASSVELAAAPYEQYF. The CDR3 DNA reads as TGTGCCAGCAGCGTAGAATTAGCGGCGGCACCGTACGAGCAGTACTTC. The chain carries TRBV9 and TRBJ2-7, with D perhaps matching TRBD2 (6 bases). The CDR3 extends over 16 amino acids. Germline V lookup: CDR1 SGDLS, CDR2 YYNGEE. V was cut by 0 bases and J by 4 bases, with 17 bases left in between.

The sample holds one count of this clone. The chain recombines TRBV7-9 with TRBJ1-2; 7 positions agree with TRBD1. CDR1 SEHNR and CDR2 FQNEAQ come from the germline V gene (reference sequence). V lost 5 bases, J lost 13 bases, and 7 bases stayed unmatched. This CDR3 contains 11 residues. The CDR3 reads CASSGGTVGTF. In DNA, the CDR3 is TGTGCCAGCAGCGGTGGGACAGTTGGCACCTTC.

This chain connects TRBV2 to TRBJ1-6, with unresolved D. CDR1 is SNHLY, CDR2 FYNNEI, per germline. This CDR3 spans 13 amino acids. Trimming stripped 3 bases from V and 7 bases from J, with 7 bases between. CDR3 nucleotide sequence: TGTGCCAGCAGTGAGCGATGGAATTCACCCCTCCACTTT. This codes for CASSERWNSPLHF.

The V gene is TRBV24-1, the J gene TRBJ1-3; tentative D call: TRBD1 (5 bases). Trimming shortened V by 6 bases and J by 4 bases, and 9 bases separated the two germline ends. This CDR3 comprises 13 residues. In germline, CDR1 is KGHDR, CDR2 SFDVKD. The CDR3 loop reads CATSNSGGNTIYF. In DNA form, the CDR3 reads TGTGCCACCAGTAACTCAGGGGGAAACACCATATATTTT.

This chain uses TRBV15 with TRBJ2-5; D gene ambiguous. The V and J ends lost 0 bases and 0 bases respectively, with 14 bases between them. In germline, CDR1 is LNHNV, CDR2 YYDKDF (reference sequence). The CDR3 is made up of 17 amino acids. The CDR3 coding sequence is TGTGCCACCAGCAGAGATCTTCTCACCGGGTACCAAGAGACCCAGTACTTC. Translating gives CATSRDLLTGYQETQYF. Drawing the rest from reference TRBV15 and TRBJ2-5, the complete variable domain is DAMVIQNPRYQVTQFGKPVTLSCSQTLNHNVMYWYQQKSSQAPKLLFHYYDKDFNNEADTPDNFQSRRPNTSFCFLDIRSPGLGDTAMYLCATSRDLLTGYQETQYFGPGTRLLVL.

The V call is TRBV10-3, the J call TRBJ1-1, with 10 bases that match TRBD1. The CDR3 totals 13 residues. Per germline, CDR1 ENHRY and CDR2 SYGVKD. V gave up 7 bases and J gave up 9 bases; unmatched junction bases: 8. The CDR3 nucleotides read TGTGCCATCACCGAGACAGGGGGCGTAAAAGCTTTCTTT. Protein sequence: CAITETGGVKAFF.